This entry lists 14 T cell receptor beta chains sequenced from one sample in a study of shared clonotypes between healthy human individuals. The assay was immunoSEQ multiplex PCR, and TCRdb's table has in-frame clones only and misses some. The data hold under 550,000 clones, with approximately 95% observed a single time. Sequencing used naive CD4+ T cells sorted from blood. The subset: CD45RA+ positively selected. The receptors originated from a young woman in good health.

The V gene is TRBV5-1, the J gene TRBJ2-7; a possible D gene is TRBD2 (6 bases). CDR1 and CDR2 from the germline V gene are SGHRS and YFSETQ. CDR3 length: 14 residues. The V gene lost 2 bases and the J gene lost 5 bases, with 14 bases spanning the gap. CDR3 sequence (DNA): TGCGCCAGCAGCTTAGGATTGGGGGGACACGAGCAGTACTTC. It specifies CASSLGLGGHEQYF.

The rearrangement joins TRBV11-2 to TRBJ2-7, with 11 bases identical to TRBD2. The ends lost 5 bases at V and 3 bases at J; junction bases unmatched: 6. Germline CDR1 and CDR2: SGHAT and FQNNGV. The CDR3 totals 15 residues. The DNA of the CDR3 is TGTGCCAGCAGCCCCACTAGCGGGAGAGTCTACGAGCAGTACTTC. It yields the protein CASSPTSGRVYEQYF. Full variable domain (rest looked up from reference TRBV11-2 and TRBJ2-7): EAGVAQSPRYKIIEKRQSVAFWCNPISGHATLYWYQQILGQGPKLLIQFQNNGVVDDSQLPKDRFSAERLKGVDSTLKIQPAKLEDSAVYLCASSPTSGRVYEQYFGPGTRLTVT.

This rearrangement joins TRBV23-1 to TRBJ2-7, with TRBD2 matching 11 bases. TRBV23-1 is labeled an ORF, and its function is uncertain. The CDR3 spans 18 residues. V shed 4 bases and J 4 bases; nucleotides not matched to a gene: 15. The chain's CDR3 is CASSLPALAGEDPYEQYF. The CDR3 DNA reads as TGCGCCAGCAGTCTCCCCGCACTAGCGGGAGAAGACCCGTACGAGCAGTACTTC.

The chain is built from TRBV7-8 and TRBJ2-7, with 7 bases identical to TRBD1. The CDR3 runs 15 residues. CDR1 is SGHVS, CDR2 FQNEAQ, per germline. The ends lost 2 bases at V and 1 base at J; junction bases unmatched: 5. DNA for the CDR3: TGTGCCAGCAGCTTATATAGGGGGCGATCCTACGAGCAGTACTTC. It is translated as CASSLYRGRSYEQYF.

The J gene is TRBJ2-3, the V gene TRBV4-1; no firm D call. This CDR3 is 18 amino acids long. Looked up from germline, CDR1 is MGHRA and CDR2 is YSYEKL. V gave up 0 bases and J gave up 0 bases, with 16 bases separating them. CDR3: CASSQELDPAPSTDTQYF. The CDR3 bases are TGCGCCAGCAGCCAAGAGCTGGATCCAGCGCCTAGCACAGATACGCAGTATTTT.

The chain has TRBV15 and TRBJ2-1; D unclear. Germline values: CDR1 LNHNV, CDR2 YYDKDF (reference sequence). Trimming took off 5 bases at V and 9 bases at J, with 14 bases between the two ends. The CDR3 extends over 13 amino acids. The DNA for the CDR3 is TGTGCCACCAGCCTCAACTTCGCTGGTGAGCAGTTCTTC. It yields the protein CATSLNFAGEQFF.

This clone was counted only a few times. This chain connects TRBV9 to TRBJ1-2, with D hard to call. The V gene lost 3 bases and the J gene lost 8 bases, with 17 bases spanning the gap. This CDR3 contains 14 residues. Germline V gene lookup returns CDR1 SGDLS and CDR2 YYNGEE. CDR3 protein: CASSDRRSPSGYTF. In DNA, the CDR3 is TGTGCCAGCAGCGATCGACGGTCCCCCTCGGGCTACACCTTC.

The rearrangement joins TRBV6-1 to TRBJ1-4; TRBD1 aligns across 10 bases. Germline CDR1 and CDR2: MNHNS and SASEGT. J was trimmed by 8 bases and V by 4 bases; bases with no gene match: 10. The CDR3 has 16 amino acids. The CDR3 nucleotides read TGTGCCAGCAGTGTGGTTACCGGGACAGGGGTGGAAAAACTGTTTTTT. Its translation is CASSVVTGTGVEKLFF.

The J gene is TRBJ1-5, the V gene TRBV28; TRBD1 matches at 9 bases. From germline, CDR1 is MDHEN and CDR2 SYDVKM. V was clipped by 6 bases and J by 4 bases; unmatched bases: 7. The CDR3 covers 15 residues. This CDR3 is CASSPGTGRNQPQHF. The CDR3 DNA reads TGTGCCAGCAGCCCCGGGACAGGGAGGAATCAGCCCCAGCATTTT.

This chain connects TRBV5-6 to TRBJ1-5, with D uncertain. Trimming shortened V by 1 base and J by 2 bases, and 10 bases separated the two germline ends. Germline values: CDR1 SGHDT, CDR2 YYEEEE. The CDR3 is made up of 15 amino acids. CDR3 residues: CASSLYSEGNQPQHF. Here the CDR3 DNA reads TGTGCCAGCAGCTTGTATTCGGAGGGCAATCAGCCCCAGCATTTT.

This CDR3 is CASSFRAPVGNTIYF. DNA of the CDR3: TGTGCCAGCAGTTTCAGGGCCCCGGTGGGAAACACCATATATTTT. V and J are TRBV28 and TRBJ1-3; tentative D call: TRBD1 (5 bases). Germline V gives CDR1 MDHEN, CDR2 SYDVKM. The V gene lost 3 bases and the J gene lost 4 bases, with 13 bases spanning the gap. The CDR3 has 15 residues.

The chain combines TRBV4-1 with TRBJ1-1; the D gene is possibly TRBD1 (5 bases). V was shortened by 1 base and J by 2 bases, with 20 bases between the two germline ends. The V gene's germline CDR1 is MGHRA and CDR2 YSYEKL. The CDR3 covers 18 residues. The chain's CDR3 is CASSQGKGQGRINTEAFF. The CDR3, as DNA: TGCGCCAGCAGCCAAGGTAAGGGGCAGGGCAGGATAAACACTGAAGCTTTCTTT.

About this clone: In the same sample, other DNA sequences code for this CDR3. Here the CDR3 DNA reads TGTGCCAGCAGTTTGGGAGGAAACACCATATATTTT. This sequence encodes CASSLGGNTIYF. The genes are TRBV28 and TRBJ1-3; D unresolved. Germline V gives CDR1 MDHEN, CDR2 SYDVKM. The CDR3 sequence is 12 residues long. V dropped 3 bases and J dropped 4 bases, with 4 bases sitting between them.

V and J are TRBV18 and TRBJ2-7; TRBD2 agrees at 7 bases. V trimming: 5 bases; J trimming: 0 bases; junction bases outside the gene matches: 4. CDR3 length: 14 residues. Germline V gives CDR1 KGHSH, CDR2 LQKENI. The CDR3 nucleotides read TGTGCCAGCTCAAATAGCGGGCACTCCTACGAGCAGTACTTC. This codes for CASSNSGHSYEQYF.